This passage covers 11 T cell receptor beta chains from one sample sequenced in a study of blood T cell repertoires in COVID-19. Profiling relied on immunoSEQ multiplex PCR, and the TCRdb table lists in-frame clones only, not all of them. The data show about 120,000 clones, 85% to 90% seen once. Input material: peripheral blood. These receptors were collected from a man aged 65 to 79 with active or convalescent COVID-19.

The chain uses TRBV7-9 and TRBJ2-2; the match to TRBD2 covers 10 bases. CDR1 is SEHNR, CDR2 FQNEAQ, per germline (reference sequence). V was clipped by 9 bases and J by 5 bases; unmatched bases: 6. CDR3 length equals 14 residues. The CDR3 DNA reads as TGTGCCAGTTCAGCGGGAGGGATTACCGGGGAGCTGTTTTTT. Its translation: CASSAGGITGELFF.

CDR3 DNA: TGTGCCAGCAGACCGGGGGGTAATGGAAACACCATATATTTT. This translates into CASRPGGNGNTIYF. The chain uses TRBV28 and TRBJ1-3; tentative D call: TRBD1 (5 bases). Germline V lookup: CDR1 MDHEN, CDR2 SYDVKM. V lost 6 bases to trimming and J lost 3 bases, with 12 bases between them. This CDR3 has 14 amino acids.

This clone has more than one count but fewer than ten. V usage is TRBV29-1 and J usage is TRBJ2-5, with 9 bases fitting TRBD1. Per the germline V gene, CDR1 is SQVTM and CDR2 is ANQGSEA. CDR3 length: 12 amino acids. Trimming at V came to 3 bases and at J to 9 bases, leaving 5 bases not matched to a gene. The DNA of the CDR3 is TGCAGCGTTGACCGGGACAGGGTGGCCCAGTACTTC. This codes for CSVDRDRVAQYF.

CDR3 DNA sequence: TGCGCCAGCAATAAGGACTGGGCGAACAATGAGCAGTTCTTC. Translation gives CASNKDWANNEQFF. This chain joins TRBV5-1 and TRBJ2-1, with D possibly being TRBD2 (5 bases). Germline CDR1 is SGHRS and CDR2 is YFSETQ. Trimming took off 6 bases at V and 5 bases at J, with 15 bases between the two ends. The CDR3 spans 14 residues.

The chain recombines TRBV3-1 (or the pseudogene TRBV3-2) with TRBJ1-6, with 8 bases aligning to TRBD1. J was trimmed by 2 bases and V by 4 bases; bases with no gene match: 1. The CDR3 extends over 15 amino acids. Looked up from germline, CDR1 is LGHDT and CDR2 is YNNKEL (reference sequence). CDR3 nucleotides: TGTGCCAGCAGCCCAGGGGGCGCCTATAATTCACCCCTCCACTTT. It codes for CASSPGGAYNSPLHF.

The genes are TRBV5-1 and TRBJ1-1; D is possibly TRBD1 (5 bases). Trimming took 2 bases from V and 3 from J, leaving 5 bases between them. The germline V gene has CDR1 SGHRS and CDR2 YFSETQ. The CDR3 spans 12 residues. The CDR3 is CASSLQDTEAFF. As DNA, the CDR3 is TGCGCCAGCAGCTTACAGGACACTGAAGCTTTCTTT.

The chain links TRBV6-1 to TRBJ1-5; the match to TRBD1 covers 7 bases. In germline, CDR1 is MNHNS, CDR2 SASEGT. CDR3 length equals 14 residues. J gave up 7 bases and V 3 bases, and 6 bases lay outside the gene matches. The CDR3 nucleotides are TGTGCCAGCAGTGAGATGGACAGGCGGCAGCCCCAGCATTTT. Translation: CASSEMDRRQPQHF.

The CDR3: CASSSGYNSPLHF. Here the CDR3 DNA reads TGTGCCAGCAGTTCGGGGTATAATTCACCCCTCCACTTT. V is TRBV27 and J is TRBJ1-6; D remains ambiguous. CDR3 length: 13 amino acids. Germline CDR1 MNHEY, CDR2 SMNVEV (reference sequence). Between the trimmed V and J ends, which lost 4 bases and 4 bases, there was a span of 5 bases.

This rearrangement joins TRBV3-1 (or the pseudogene TRBV3-2) to TRBJ2-7; D gene ambiguous. CDR3 length: 13 amino acids. Germline V gene data show CDR1 as LGHDT and CDR2 as YNNKEL (reference sequence). The ends were cut back, 5 bases at V and 2 bases at J, with 10 bases in the middle. As DNA, the CDR3 is TGTGCCAGCAGCTTAAATCTAGCCTACGAGCAGTACTTC. Translation gives CASSLNLAYEQYF.

The genes are TRBV5-4 and TRBJ1-2; weak D call: TRBD1 (5 bases). The CDR3 contains 14 residues. Deletions cut 4 bases from V and 5 bases from J, with 15 bases between. Germline V lookup: CDR1 SGHNT, CDR2 YYREEE (reference sequence). The CDR3 DNA follows: TGTGCCAGCAGCGCAAGCCAGGGAAGGTATGGCTACACCTTC. Translating gives CASSASQGRYGYTF.

This chain connects TRBV3-1 (or the pseudogene TRBV3-2) to TRBJ2-5, with TRBD1 as a possible D gene (5 bases). CDR1 and CDR2 from the germline V gene are LGHDT and YNNKEL (reference sequence). CDR3 length equals 15 residues. Trimming pared 4 bases from V and 2 bases from J, leaving 14 bases between. CDR3 nucleotide sequence: TGTGCCAGCAGCCTATCAGGGCCTACGCAAGAGACCCAGTACTTC. Its translation is CASSLSGPTQETQYF.